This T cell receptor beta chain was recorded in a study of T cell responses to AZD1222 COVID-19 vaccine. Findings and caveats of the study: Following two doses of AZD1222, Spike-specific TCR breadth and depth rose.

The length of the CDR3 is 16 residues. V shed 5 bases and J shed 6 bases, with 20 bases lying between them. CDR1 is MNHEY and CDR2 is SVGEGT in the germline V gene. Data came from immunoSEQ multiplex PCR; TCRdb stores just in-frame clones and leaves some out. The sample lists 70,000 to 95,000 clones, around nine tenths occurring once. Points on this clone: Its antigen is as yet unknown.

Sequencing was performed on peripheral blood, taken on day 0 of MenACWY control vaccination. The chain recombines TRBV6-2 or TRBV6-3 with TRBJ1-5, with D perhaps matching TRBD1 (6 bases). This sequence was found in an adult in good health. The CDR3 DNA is TGTGCCAGCAGTCACAGTAGGGGGGCTTTGGGTCAGCCCCAGCATTTT. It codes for CASSHSRGALGQPQHF.